A single sample is the source of the 5 T cell receptor beta chains below, sequenced in a study of blood T cell repertoires in COVID-19. The assay was immunoSEQ multiplex PCR, and TCRdb's table has in-frame clones only and misses some. The sample includes around 80,000 clones, 90% of them seen just once. Sequencing used peripheral blood. Source of these receptors: a woman of 80 years or more with acute or convalescent COVID-19.

Note on this clone: Other DNA sequences in this sample translate to the same CDR3. The chain is built from TRBV18 and TRBJ1-2; TRBD1 aligns across 9 bases. The CDR3 consists of 14 residues. CDR1 and CDR2 from the germline V gene are KGHSH and LQKENI. J gave up 2 bases and V 5 bases, and 3 bases lay outside the gene matches. In DNA, the CDR3 is TGTGCCAGCTCATCCGGGACAGGGAACTATGGCTACACCTTC. Its protein is CASSSGTGNYGYTF.

The V gene is TRBV28, the J gene TRBJ2-7; a possible D gene is TRBD2 (6 bases). V was clipped by 2 bases and J by 2 bases, with 13 bases between them. This CDR3 is built from 15 residues. CDR1 and CDR2 from the germline V gene are MDHEN and SYDVKM. CDR3 residues: CASSLLRGLTYEQYF. The CDR3 nucleotides are TGTGCCAGCAGTTTACTGCGGGGTTTAACCTACGAGCAGTACTTC.

This clone was observed a single time. This chain uses TRBV5-4 with TRBJ2-1, with 10 bases that match TRBD1. The germline V gene encodes CDR1 SGHNT and CDR2 YYREEE (reference sequence). The CDR3 sequence is 14 residues long. V lost 4 bases to trimming and J lost 9 bases; unmatched junction nucleotides: 7. Here the CDR3 reads CASSDTGQGFEQFF. CDR3 nucleotide sequence: TGTGCCAGCAGCGACACGGGACAGGGGTTTGAGCAGTTCTTC.

In its sample, this clone was seen a few times. The chain links TRBV7-2 to TRBJ2-2; 9 nucleotides line up with TRBD1. Germline V gene sequence: CDR1 SGHTA, CDR2 FQGNSA. Trimming removed 5 bases from V and 3 bases from J; junction bases left unmatched: 7. The CDR3 extends over 16 amino acids. CDR3 in DNA: TGTGCCAGCAGCCCCCGGACAGGGGTATACACCGGGGAGCTGTTTTTT. Residues: CASSPRTGVYTGELFF.

This chain connects TRBV27 to TRBJ2-1; 7 positions match TRBD2. This CDR3 is 16 amino acids long. V was pared by 2 bases and J by 5 bases, with 9 bases of the junction left unmatched. Germline V CDR1 and CDR2: MNHEY, SMNVEV (reference sequence). The CDR3 nucleotides read TGTGCCAGCAGTTTACGGACTAGGGTACCTAACAATGAGCAGTTCTTC. Residues: CASSLRTRVPNNEQFF.